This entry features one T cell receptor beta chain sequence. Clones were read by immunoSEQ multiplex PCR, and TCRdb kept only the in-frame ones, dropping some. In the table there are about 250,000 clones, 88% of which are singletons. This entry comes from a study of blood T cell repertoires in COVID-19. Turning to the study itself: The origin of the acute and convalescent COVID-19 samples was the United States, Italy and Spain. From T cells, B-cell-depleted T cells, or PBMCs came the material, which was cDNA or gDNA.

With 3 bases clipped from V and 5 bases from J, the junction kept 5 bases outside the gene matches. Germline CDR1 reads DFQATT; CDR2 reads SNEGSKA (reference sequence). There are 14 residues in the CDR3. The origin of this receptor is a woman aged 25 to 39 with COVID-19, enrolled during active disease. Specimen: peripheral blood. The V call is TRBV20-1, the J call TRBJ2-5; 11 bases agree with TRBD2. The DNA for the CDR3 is TGCAGTGCTAGTCCGACTAGCGGGGTGGAGACCCAGTACTTC. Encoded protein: CSASPTSGVETQYF.